Listed below are T cell receptor beta chains from one sample, sequenced in a study of PD-L1 blockade in urothelial cancer. TCRdb keeps only in-frame clones here, not all; method: immunoSEQ multiplex PCR. The repertoire holds tens of thousands of clones, with more than 70% as singletons. This specimen consisted of PBMCs, obtained around atezolizumab (anti-PD-L1) treatment. These receptor sequences come from a man in his sixties with urothelial cancer. The CDR3 runs from the conserved cysteine through the conserved F or W. A D gene is named only where the DNA matches it firmly. Part of the rows lack a size; the others show once, few, many or a class for expanded clones.

clone_size	d_call	v_call	j_call	cdr3_nt	cdr3_aa
.	.	TRBV7-8	TRBJ1-6	TGTGCCAGCAGCTTGACTTCGTCACCCCTCCACTTT	CASSLTSSPLHF
.	.	TRBV7-8	TRBJ1-5	TGTGCCAGCAGTCAAGGGCGGGGTCTTGGCAATCAGCCCCAGCATTTT	CASSQGRGLGNQPQHF
.	TRBD1	TRBV5-1	TRBJ1-2	TGCGCCAGCAGGCAGGACAGGAGGCTCTATGGCTACACCTTC	CASRQDRRLYGYTF
.	.	TRBV4-1	TRBJ1-6	TGCGCCAGCAGCCAAGCCCAGTATAATTCACCCCTCCACTTT	CASSQAQYNSPLHF
.	.	TRBV5-6	TRBJ1-1	TGTGCCAGCAGCTTGGGACAGGCCTACACTGAAGCTTTCTTT	CASSLGQAYTEAFF
.	.	TRBV7-8	TRBJ1-5	TGTGCCAGCAGCTTAGCGCAGGGGAATCAGCCCCAGCATTTT	CASSLAQGNQPQHF
once	.	TRBV28	TRBJ1-2	TGTGCCAGCAGTAAGGGGCAGGGCTACACCTTC	CASSKGQGYTF
.	.	TRBV6-1	TRBJ1-6	TGTGCCAGCAGTGAGGTACAATCCTATAATTCACCCCTCCACTTT	CASSEVQSYNSPLHF
.	TRBD2	TRBV9	TRBJ2-1	TGTGCCAGCAGCGCAACCTCCGGGGGGGGATTTTACAATGAGCAGTTCTTC	CASSATSGGGFYNEQFF
.	TRBD1	TRBV7-2	TRBJ2-3	TGTGCCAGCAGCTTAACCATGGACAGGGGAACAGATACGCAGTATTTT	CASSLTMDRGTDTQYF
.	.	TRBV18	TRBJ2-1	TGTGCCAGCTCACCAACAGGGTCTGAGCAGTTCTTC	CASSPTGSEQFF
.	TRBD2	TRBV2	TRBJ2-5	TGTGCCAGCAGTCCCGGGACTAGCGGGAGAGGTCAAGAGACCCAGTACTTC	CASSPGTSGRGQETQYF
.	TRBD1	TRBV7-9	TRBJ1-3	TGTGCCAGCAGCGTCGGACAGGGAACTCTCCCCTCTGGAAACACCATATATTTT	CASSVGQGTLPSGNTIYF
.	.	TRBV27	TRBJ1-1	TGTGCCAGCAGTACGGACAGACAGGCCAAAGCTTTCTTT	CASSTDRQAKAFF
.	.	TRBV28	TRBJ2-5	TGTGCCAGCAGTCCGTACAGGGATGCGAAGACCCAGTACTTC	CASSPYRDAKTQYF
.	TRBD1	TRBV10-3	TRBJ1-5	TGTGCCATCAGTGTCGACAGGGTAAATCAGCCCCAGCATTTT	CAISVDRVNQPQHF
.	TRBD2	TRBV10-2	TRBJ2-3	TGCGCCAGCCTTGGCGGGTTCGGCGGGGGGAAAGATACGCAGTATTTT	CASLGGFGGGKDTQYF
.	TRBD1	TRBV23-1	TRBJ1-1	TGCGCCAGCAGTCAGGAGGGACAGGGAGCGAACACTGAAGCTTTCTTT	CASSQEGQGANTEAFF
.	TRBD2	TRBV27	TRBJ2-1	TGTGCCAGCAGGGAACTAACTAGCGTATACAATGAGCAGTTCTTC	CASRELTSVYNEQFF
.	TRBD1	TRBV28	TRBJ1-2	TGTGCCAGCAGTTTTACGGGACAGGGATATTCTAACTATGGCTACACCTTC	CASSFTGQGYSNYGYTF
.	.	TRBV5-1	TRBJ2-3	TGCGCCAGCAGCTCAGGGACATCCACAGATACGCAGTATTTT	CASSSGTSTDTQYF
.	TRBD2	TRBV7-8	TRBJ2-7	TGTGCCAGCAGCTTCGGGAGGACGGGGGTAGGGTCCTACGAGCAGTACTTC	CASSFGRTGVGSYEQYF
.	TRBD1	TRBV14	TRBJ2-7	TGTGCCAGCAGCCAAGACCCAGGGGGCTACGAGCAGTACTTC	CASSQDPGGYEQYF
.	.	TRBV10-1	TRBJ2-1	TGCGCCAGCAGTGACCCAGTACAAGGGGACAATGAGCAGTTCTTC	CASSDPVQGDNEQFF
.	TRBD1	TRBV7-2	TRBJ2-7	TGTGCCAGCAGCTCCTCCGGGACAGGGTTTTACGAGCAGTACTTC	CASSSSGTGFYEQYF
once	TRBD1	TRBV5-6	TRBJ2-3	TGTGCCAGCAGCAGGTCCGGGACAGGGAGAGTAGATACGCAGTATTTT	CASSRSGTGRVDTQYF
.	TRBD2	TRBV28	TRBJ2-7	TGTGCCAGCAGTCTTAGCGGGAGTACCTACGAGCAGTACTTC	CASSLSGSTYEQYF
.	TRBD1	TRBV28	TRBJ2-7	TGTGCCAGTGTAGGGACAGGGGGCTCCTACGAGCAGTACTTC	CASVGTGGSYEQYF
.	.	TRBV29-1	TRBJ2-1	TGCAGCGCACTTAGCCAAACTCGATACAATGAGCAGTTCTTC	CSALSQTRYNEQFF